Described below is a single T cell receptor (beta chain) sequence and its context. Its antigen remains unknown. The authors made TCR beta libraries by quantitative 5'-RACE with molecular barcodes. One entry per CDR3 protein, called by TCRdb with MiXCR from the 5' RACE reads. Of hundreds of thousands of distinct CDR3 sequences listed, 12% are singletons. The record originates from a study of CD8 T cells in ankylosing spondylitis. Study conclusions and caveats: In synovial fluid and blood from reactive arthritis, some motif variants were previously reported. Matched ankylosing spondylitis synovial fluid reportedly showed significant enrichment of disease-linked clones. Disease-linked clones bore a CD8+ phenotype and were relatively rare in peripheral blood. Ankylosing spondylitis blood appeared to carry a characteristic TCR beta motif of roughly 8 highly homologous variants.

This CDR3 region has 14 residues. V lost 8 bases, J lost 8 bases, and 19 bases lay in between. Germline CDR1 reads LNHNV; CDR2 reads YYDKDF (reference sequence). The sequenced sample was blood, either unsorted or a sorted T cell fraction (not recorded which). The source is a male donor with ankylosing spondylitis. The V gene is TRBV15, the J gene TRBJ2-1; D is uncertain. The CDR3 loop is CATRADLRADEQFF. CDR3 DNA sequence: TGTGCCACCCGGGCAGATCTTCGGGCCGATGAGCAGTTCTTC.